The present T cell receptor beta chain was sequenced within a study of type 1 and type 2 diabetes patients. Overall study context: Samples came from type 1 diabetic, type 2 diabetic or nondiabetic people, recruited in China. From PBMCs, CD4+ and CD8+ T cells were isolated by magnetic microbeads. Study-wide points: Highly-expanded CD4+ clones were few in type 2 diabetes, median one, nearly 4% of reads. Groups were not age- or gender-matched, which may bias interpretation.

This clonotype was detected many times. As yet, its antigen is unknown. Germline CDR1 reads SGHTA; CDR2 reads FQGTGA. Trimming removed 2 bases at V and 1 base at J, with 5 bases between. The CDR3 is made up of 13 amino acids. PCR was run on genomic DNA. The TCR beta CDR3 region was amplified using 30 forward and 13 reverse primers. TCRdb redid the calling of the multiplex PCR reads with MiXCR, one entry per CDR3 protein. The sample lists under 300,000 distinct CDR3 sequences, roughly 44% occurring once. The TCR originated in a man aged 18 to 29 with type 2 diabetes. Material for sequencing was peripheral blood mononuclear cells (PBMCs). The chain employs TRBV7-3 and TRBJ1-1; the D is unclear. CDR3 protein: CASSLSQNTEAFF. Written as DNA, the CDR3 is TGTGCCAGCAGCTTATCACAGAACACTGAAGCTTTCTTT.